The rows below give T cell receptor beta chains drawn from one sample of a study of CD8 T cells in ankylosing spondylitis. From the 5' RACE reads, TCRdb called clonotypes with MiXCR, one entry per CDR3 protein. The table lists hundreds of thousands of distinct CDR3 sequences, over 9.5% of them singletons. The sequenced sample was blood, either unsorted or a sorted T cell fraction (not recorded which). The receptors come from a male donor with ankylosing spondylitis. CDR3s include the opening cysteine and the closing phenylalanine or tryptophan. The order of the fields is J gene, clone size, V gene, D gene, CDR3 protein, CDR3 DNA. A D gene is named only where the DNA matches it firmly. Some rows mark clone size as missing; the rest say once, few, many or name a class of expanded clone.

>TRBJ1-2|once|TRBV15|-
CATSRAVGRANYGYTF
TGTGCCACCAGCAGAGCGGTCGGCCGGGCTAACTATGGCTACACCTTC
>TRBJ2-1|-|TRBV24-1|TRBD1
CATSDPATGVSSYNEQFF
TGTGCCACCAGTGACCCAGCCACAGGGGTCAGCTCCTACAATGAGCAGTTCTTC
>TRBJ1-1|few|TRBV29-1|-
CSVVVQVDTEAFF
TGCAGCGTCGTAGTCCAGGTTGACACTGAAGCTTTCTTT
>TRBJ2-1|-|TRBV5-1|-
CASSLGQEGSVYNEQFF
TGCGCCAGCAGCTTGGGTCAGGAGGGGTCTGTCTACAATGAGCAGTTCTTC
>TRBJ2-3|few|TRBV5-1|TRBD2
CASSLLAGSWTDTQYF
TGCGCCAGCAGCTTGTTAGCGGGGAGTTGGACAGATACGCAGTATTTT
>TRBJ1-2|-|TRBV2|TRBD1
CASVRQGARYGYTF
TGTGCCAGCGTTCGACAGGGGGCGCGTTATGGCTACACCTTC
>TRBJ2-5|-|TRBV24-1|TRBD1
CATSDSRGRGETQYF
TGTGCCACCAGTGATTCCAGGGGGCGTGGAGAGACCCAGTACTTC
>TRBJ1-1|-|TRBV6-1|-
CASSPGGSETEAFF
TGTGCCAGCAGCCCAGGAGGGTCGGAGACTGAAGCTTTCTTT
>TRBJ1-3|once|TRBV4-3|TRBD1
CASSQTWTGSGNTIYF
TGCGCCAGCAGCCAGACCTGGACAGGCTCTGGAAACACCATATATTTT
>TRBJ1-1|-|TRBV6-5|-
CASSYSQPNTEAFF
TGTGCCAGCAGTTATTCCCAACCGAACACTGAAGCTTTCTTT
>TRBJ2-7|few|TRBV5-1|TRBD2
CASSLGRTSGNEQYF
TGCGCCAGCAGCTTGGGCCGGACTAGCGGGAACGAGCAGTACTTC
>TRBJ1-2|few|TRBV24-1|-
CATSDFEGPPYGYTF
TGTGCCACCAGTGATTTTGAGGGGCCACCCTATGGCTACACCTTC
>TRBJ1-1|few|TRBV5-1|-
CASSLGLDGTEAFF
TGCGCCAGCAGCTTAGGACTCGACGGGACTGAAGCTTTCTTT
>TRBJ2-5|-|TRBV2|-
CASTPEVMETQYF
TGTGCCAGCACCCCAGAGGTTATGGAGACCCAGTACTTC
>TRBJ1-1|many|TRBV29-1|-
CSVGAFGTEAFF
TGCAGCGTTGGGGCCTTTGGGACTGAAGCTTTCTTT
>TRBJ1-2|-|TRBV5-1|TRBD1
CASSTTGGRNYGYTF
TGCGCCAGCAGCACGACAGGGGGCCGGAACTATGGCTACACCTTC
>TRBJ2-1|few|TRBV24-1|-
CATSDLTGYEQFF
TGTGCCACCAGTGATTTAACGGGTTATGAGCAGTTCTTC
>TRBJ2-1|few|TRBV6-2/TRBV6-3|TRBD2
CASSYGMRGRDWEQFF
TGTGCCAGCAGTTACGGCATGCGCGGGAGGGACTGGGAGCAGTTCTTC
>TRBJ1-3|many|TRBV18|-
CASSPRAGRSSGNTIYF
TGTGCCAGCTCACCACGGGCCGGGCGCTCCTCTGGAAACACCATATATTTT
>TRBJ1-5|few|TRBV3-1|-
CASSQAENQPQHF
TGTGCCAGCAGCCAAGCCGAGAATCAGCCCCAGCATTTT
>TRBJ2-2|-|TRBV29-1|-
CSVPMGSTNTGELFF
TGCAGCGTCCCCATGGGCAGTACAAACACCGGGGAGCTGTTTTTT
>TRBJ2-3|few|TRBV20-1|TRBD2
CSARDSRTSGDTQYF
TGCAGTGCTAGAGACTCAAGGACTAGCGGAGATACGCAGTATTTT
>TRBJ2-5|-|TRBV5-1|TRBD1
CASSSITGAETQYF
TGCGCCAGCAGCTCGATTACAGGGGCCGAGACCCAGTACTTC
>TRBJ2-1|-|TRBV5-1|TRBD2
CASSHPSGSGNEQFF
TGCGCCAGCAGCCATCCTAGCGGGAGTGGTAATGAGCAGTTCTTC
>TRBJ1-2|-|TRBV5-6|-
CASSFQPWQFNGYTF
TGTGCCAGCAGCTTCCAACCGTGGCAGTTTAATGGCTACACCTTC
>TRBJ1-2|few|TRBV20-1|-
CSAGRTARTNYGYTF
TGCAGTGCTGGGAGGACAGCTCGAACTAACTATGGCTACACCTTC
>TRBJ2-3|few|TRBV24-1|-
CATSDLQGDSTAADTQYF
TGTGCCACCAGTGATTTGCAAGGAGACTCAACCGCGGCAGATACGCAGTATTTT
>TRBJ1-3|few|TRBV10-2|-
CASSRGSSGNTIYF
TGCGCCAGCAGCAGGGGCTCCTCTGGAAACACCATATATTTT
>TRBJ2-7|-|TRBV7-2|TRBD1
CASRQGPGQGMYEQYF
TGTGCCAGCAGGCAAGGTCCAGGACAGGGGATGTACGAGCAGTACTTC
>TRBJ2-7|-|TRBV4-1|TRBD1
CASSPASGTGEYEQYF
TGCGCCAGCAGCCCGGCGTCAGGGACAGGGGAGTACGAGCAGTACTTC
>TRBJ2-1|-|TRBV7-2|TRBD1
CASTEGARNEQFF
TGTGCCAGCACCGAGGGGGCCCGCAATGAGCAGTTCTTC